The present TCR beta chain was sequenced within a study of OX40 agonist ivuxolimab in advanced cancers. The overall study: Ivuxolimab was delivered to patients intravenously every 2 weeks at doses spanning 0.01 to 10 mg/kg. Two patients with cutaneous melanoma and one with hepatocellular carcinoma, three in total, showed partial responses. General study results and limits: The specificity for antigen of the expanded peripheral T cells was not determined. Certain nonresponders likewise exhibited a low normalized T-cell clonal expansion.

Sequencing used immunoSEQ multiplex PCR; TCRdb keeps in-frame clones, though not all of them. The sample has almost 65,000 clones, approximately 80% seen once. CDR3 size: 13 residues. Trimming took 5 bases from V and 5 from J; bases not matched to a gene: 3. Germline V CDR1 and CDR2: LNHDA, SQIVND (reference sequence). Notes on this clone: What it binds is not known.

The TCR originated in an adult with an advanced solid tumor such as melanoma, head and neck, liver or kidney cancer. The chain couples TRBV19 to TRBJ1-5; 7 nucleotides align to TRBD1. The specimen comprised CD4+ or CD8+ T cells sorted from blood, sampled in a trial of the OX40 agonist ivuxolimab. The CDR3 here is CASSGQEYQPQHF. In nucleotides, the CDR3 is TGTGCCAGTAGTGGACAGGAATATCAGCCCCAGCATTTT.